This T cell receptor (beta chain) was found in a study of T cell repertoires in cytomegalovirus infection. At the level of the study: It was recently identified HLA-C-restricted and well-studied HLA-B-restricted CMV epitopes that the study used. Matching HLA type, along with CMV infection, was indicated by public TCR beta signatures.

The study's findings and limits: Individuals carrying CMV plus the relevant HLA were identified by cumulative frequency of public TCR beta families. Across the ex vivo response, the dominant clonotypes were HLA-C-restricted CMV-specific TCR beta clonotypes.

J gave up 2 bases and V 4 bases, and 6 bases lay outside the gene matches. The CDR3 totals 15 residues. Germline CDR1 is SGHTA and CDR2 is FQGNSA. On this clonotype: What it binds is unknown.

TCRdb used MiXCR to reprocess the reads, holding one entry per CDR3 protein. The sample lists some 700,000 distinct CDR3 sequences, approximately 33% seen once, with approximately 18% in the top ten. The receptor was derived from a human donor in good health (CMV status not recorded). Some clones in this sample may be carry-over from other donors' samples. Sequencing used cultured PBMCs, obtained from culture after CMV antigen stimulation. This sequence joins TRBV7-2 and TRBJ2-7, with 9 bases identical to TRBD2. In DNA form, the CDR3 reads TGTGCCAGCAGCTCAGCGGGGGGCATTACCTACGAGCAGTACTTC. Protein product: CASSSAGGITYEQYF.